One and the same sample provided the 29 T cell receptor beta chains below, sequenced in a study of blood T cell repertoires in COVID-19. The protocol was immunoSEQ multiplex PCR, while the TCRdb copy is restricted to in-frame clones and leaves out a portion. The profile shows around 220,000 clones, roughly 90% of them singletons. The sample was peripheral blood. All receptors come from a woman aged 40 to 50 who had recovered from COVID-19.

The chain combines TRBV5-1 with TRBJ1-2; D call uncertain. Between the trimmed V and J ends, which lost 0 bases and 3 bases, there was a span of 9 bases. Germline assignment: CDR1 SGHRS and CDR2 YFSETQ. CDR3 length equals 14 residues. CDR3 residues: CASSLATSDYGYTF. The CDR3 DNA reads TGCGCCAGCAGCTTGGCCACGTCGGACTATGGCTACACCTTC.

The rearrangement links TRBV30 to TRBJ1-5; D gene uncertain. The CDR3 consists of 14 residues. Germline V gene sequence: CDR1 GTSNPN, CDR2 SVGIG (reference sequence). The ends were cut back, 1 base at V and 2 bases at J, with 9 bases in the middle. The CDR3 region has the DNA TGTGCCTGGAGTGCGGGAGGCGGCAATCAGCCCCAGCATTTT. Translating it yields CAWSAGGGNQPQHF.

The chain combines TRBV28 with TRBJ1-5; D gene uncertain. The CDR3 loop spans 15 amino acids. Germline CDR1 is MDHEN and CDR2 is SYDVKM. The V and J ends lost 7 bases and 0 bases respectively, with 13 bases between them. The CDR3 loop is CASKIRQDSNQPQHF. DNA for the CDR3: TGTGCCAGCAAAATCCGGCAGGATAGCAATCAGCCCCAGCATTTT.

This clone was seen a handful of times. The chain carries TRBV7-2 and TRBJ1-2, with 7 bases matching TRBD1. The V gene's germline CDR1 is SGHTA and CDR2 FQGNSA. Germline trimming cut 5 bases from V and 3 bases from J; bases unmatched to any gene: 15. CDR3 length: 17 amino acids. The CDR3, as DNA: TGTGCCAGCAGCCTTACAGGGGCCACCGGGAGACACTATGGCTACACCTTC. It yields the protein CASSLTGATGRHYGYTF.

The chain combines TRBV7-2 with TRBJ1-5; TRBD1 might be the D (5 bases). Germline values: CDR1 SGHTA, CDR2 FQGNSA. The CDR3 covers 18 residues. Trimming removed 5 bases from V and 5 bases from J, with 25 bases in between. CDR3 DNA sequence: TGTGCCAGCAGCCATCCTAGATATAGCGGAGGGGAGGATCAGCCCCAGCATTTT. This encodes CASSHPRYSGGEDQPQHF. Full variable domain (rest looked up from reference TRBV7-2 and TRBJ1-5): GAGVSQSPSNKVTEKGKDVELRCDPISGHTALYWYRQSLGQGLEFLIYFQGNSAPDKSGLPSDRFSAERTGGSVSTLTIQRTQQEDSAVYLCASSHPRYSGGEDQPQHFGDGTRLSIL.

This CDR3 is CASSWDRGTAEAFF. The CDR3 DNA reads TGTGCCAGCAGTTGGGACAGGGGAACAGCTGAAGCTTTCTTT. This chain uses TRBV6-2 or TRBV6-3 with TRBJ1-1; 10 bases fit TRBD1. V trimming: 4 bases; J trimming: 6 bases; junction bases outside the gene matches: 5. CDR1 and CDR2 from the germline V gene are MNHEY and SVGEGT. CDR3 size: 14 residues.

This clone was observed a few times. CDR3 amino acids: CASSQRPGGRHDSPLHF. The CDR3 nucleotides read TGTGCCAGCAGCCAACGTCCGGGGGGCCGGCATGATTCACCCCTCCACTTT. The chain uses TRBV16 and TRBJ1-6, with D possibly being TRBD1 (6 bases). This CDR3 spans 17 amino acids. In germline, CDR1 is KGHSY, CDR2 FQNENV. V gave up 2 bases and J gave up 8 bases, with 19 bases separating them.

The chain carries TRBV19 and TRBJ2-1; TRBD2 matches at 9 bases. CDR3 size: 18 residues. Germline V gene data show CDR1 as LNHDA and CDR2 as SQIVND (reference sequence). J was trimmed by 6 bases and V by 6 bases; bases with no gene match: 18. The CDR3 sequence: CASSNRGRAGGPANEQFF. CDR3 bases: TGTGCCAGTAGCAATAGGGGGCGTGCGGGAGGGCCTGCCAATGAGCAGTTCTTC.

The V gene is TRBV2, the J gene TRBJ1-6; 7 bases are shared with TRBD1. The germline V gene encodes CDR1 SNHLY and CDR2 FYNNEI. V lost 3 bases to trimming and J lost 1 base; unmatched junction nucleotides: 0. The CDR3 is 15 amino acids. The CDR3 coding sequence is TGTGCCAGCAGTGACAGGGGGTCCTATAATTCACCCCTCCACTTT. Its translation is CASSDRGSYNSPLHF.

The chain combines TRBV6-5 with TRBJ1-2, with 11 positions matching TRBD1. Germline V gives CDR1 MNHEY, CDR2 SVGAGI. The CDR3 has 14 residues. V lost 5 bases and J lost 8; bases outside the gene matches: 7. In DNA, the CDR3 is TGTGCCAGCAGTAAATGGACAGGGGGCGCGGGCTACACCTTC. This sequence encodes CASSKWTGGAGYTF.

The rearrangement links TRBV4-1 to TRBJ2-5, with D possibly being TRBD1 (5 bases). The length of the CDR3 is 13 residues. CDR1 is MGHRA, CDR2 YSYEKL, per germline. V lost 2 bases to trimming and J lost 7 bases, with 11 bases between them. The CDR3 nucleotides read TGCGCCAGCAGCCAACTGGGGCCCGGGACCCAGTACTTC. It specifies CASSQLGPGTQYF.

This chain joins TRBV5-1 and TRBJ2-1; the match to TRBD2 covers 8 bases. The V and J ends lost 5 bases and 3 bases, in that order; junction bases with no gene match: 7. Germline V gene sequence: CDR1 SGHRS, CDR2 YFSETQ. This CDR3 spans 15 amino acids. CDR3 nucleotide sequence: TGCGCCAGCAGTCGTAGCGGGAATGACTACAATGAGCAGTTCTTC. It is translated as CASSRSGNDYNEQFF. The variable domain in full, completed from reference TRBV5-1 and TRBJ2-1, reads KAGVTQTPRYLIKTRGQQVTLSCSPISGHRSVSWYQQTPGQGLQFLFEYFSETQRNKGNFPGRFSGRQFSNSRSEMNVSTLELGDSALYLCASSRSGNDYNEQFFGPGTRLTVL.

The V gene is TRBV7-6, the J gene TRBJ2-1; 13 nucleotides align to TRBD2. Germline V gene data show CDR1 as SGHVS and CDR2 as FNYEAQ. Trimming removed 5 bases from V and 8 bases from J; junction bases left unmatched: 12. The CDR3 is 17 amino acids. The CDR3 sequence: CASSGGLAGSTGDEQFF. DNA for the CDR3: TGTGCCAGCAGCGGGGGACTAGCGGGGTCTACCGGGGATGAGCAGTTCTTC.

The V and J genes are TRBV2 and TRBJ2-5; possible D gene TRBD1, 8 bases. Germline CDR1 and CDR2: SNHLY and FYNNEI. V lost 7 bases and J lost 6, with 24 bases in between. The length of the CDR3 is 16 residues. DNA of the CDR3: TGTGCCAGCACGGACAGGGAGGCTGGGAGGGGGAAGACCCAGTACTTC. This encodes CASTDREAGRGKTQYF.

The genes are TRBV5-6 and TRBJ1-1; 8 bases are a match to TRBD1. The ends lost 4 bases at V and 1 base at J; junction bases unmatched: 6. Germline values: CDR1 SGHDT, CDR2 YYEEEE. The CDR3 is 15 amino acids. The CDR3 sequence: CASSIPGTGNTEAFF. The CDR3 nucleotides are TGTGCCAGCAGCATACCCGGGACAGGGAACACTGAAGCTTTCTTT.

The CDR3 is CASSRPGTGGHEQYF. In DNA, the CDR3 is TGTGCCAGCAGTCGCCCCGGGACAGGGGGACACGAGCAGTACTTC. The chain joins TRBV28 to TRBJ2-7; 11 bases are a match to TRBD1. Germline CDR1 MDHEN, CDR2 SYDVKM. The V gene end was trimmed by 5 bases and the J gene end by 5 bases; junction bases not matched to a gene: 8. The CDR3 length is 15 residues.

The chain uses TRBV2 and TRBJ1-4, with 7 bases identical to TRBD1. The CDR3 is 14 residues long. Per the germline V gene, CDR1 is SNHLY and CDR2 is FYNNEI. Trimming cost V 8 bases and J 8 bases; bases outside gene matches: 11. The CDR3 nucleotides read TGTGCCAGCCGAAAGGGGGCGACTAGAGAAAAACTGTTTTTT. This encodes CASRKGATREKLFF.

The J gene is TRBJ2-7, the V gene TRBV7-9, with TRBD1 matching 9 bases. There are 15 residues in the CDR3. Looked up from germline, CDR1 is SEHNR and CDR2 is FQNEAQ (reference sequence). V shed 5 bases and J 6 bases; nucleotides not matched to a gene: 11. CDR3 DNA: TGTGCCAGCAGCCTAACAGGGGGCGAGTGGGCCGAGCAGTACTTC. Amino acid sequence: CASSLTGGEWAEQYF.

The CDR3 loop reads CATSRVTANTGELFF. The CDR3 nucleotides are TGTGCCACCAGCAGAGTTACAGCAAACACCGGGGAGCTGTTTTTT. This chain joins TRBV15 and TRBJ2-2; D not resolved. The CDR3 covers 15 residues. Per the germline V gene, CDR1 is LNHNV and CDR2 is YYDKDF (reference sequence). The V end lost 1 base, the J end lost 2 bases, and 8 bases lay between the germline ends.

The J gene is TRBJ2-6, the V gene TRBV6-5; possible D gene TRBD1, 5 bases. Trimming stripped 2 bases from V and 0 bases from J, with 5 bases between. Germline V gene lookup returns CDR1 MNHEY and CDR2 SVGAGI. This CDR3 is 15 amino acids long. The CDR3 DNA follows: TGTGCCAGCAGTTACAGGGGCTCTGGGGCCAACGTCCTGACTTTC. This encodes CASSYRGSGANVLTF.

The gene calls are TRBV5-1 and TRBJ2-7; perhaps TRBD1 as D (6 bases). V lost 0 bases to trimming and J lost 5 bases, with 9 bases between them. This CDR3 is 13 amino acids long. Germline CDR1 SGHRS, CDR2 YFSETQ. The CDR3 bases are TGCGCCAGCAGCTTGGTGAGGGGGAACGAGCAGTACTTC. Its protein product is CASSLVRGNEQYF.

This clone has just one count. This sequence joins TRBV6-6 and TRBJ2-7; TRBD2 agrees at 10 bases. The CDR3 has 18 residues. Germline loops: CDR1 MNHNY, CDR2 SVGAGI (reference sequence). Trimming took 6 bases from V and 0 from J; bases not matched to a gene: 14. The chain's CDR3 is CASRRIKGAGGSSYEQYF. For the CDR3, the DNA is TGTGCCAGCAGACGAATTAAGGGAGCGGGAGGGAGCTCCTACGAGCAGTACTTC.

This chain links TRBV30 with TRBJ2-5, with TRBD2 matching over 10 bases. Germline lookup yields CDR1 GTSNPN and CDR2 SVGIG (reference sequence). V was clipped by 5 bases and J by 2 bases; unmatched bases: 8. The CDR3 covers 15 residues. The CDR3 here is CAWGGTSVLQETQYF. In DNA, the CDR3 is TGTGCCTGGGGGGGGACTAGCGTACTTCAAGAGACCCAGTACTTC.

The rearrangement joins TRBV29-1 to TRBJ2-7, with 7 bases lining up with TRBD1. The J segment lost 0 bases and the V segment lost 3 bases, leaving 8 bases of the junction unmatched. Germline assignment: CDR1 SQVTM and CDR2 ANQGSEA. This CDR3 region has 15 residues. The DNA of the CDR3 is TGCAGCGTTGAGTTCGGACAGGCCCTCTCCTACGAGCAGTACTTC. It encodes CSVEFGQALSYEQYF.

CDR3 nucleotide sequence: TGTGCCAGCAGTCGGGGAGGAATGAGCTCCTACGAGCAGTACTTC. This codes for CASSRGGMSSYEQYF. The V and J genes are TRBV6-2 or TRBV6-3 and TRBJ2-7, with a weak D call TRBD2 (6 bases). V shed 5 bases and J shed 0 bases, with 14 bases lying between them. Germline-derived CDR1 and CDR2 are MNHEY and SVGEGT. The CDR3 is 15 residues long.

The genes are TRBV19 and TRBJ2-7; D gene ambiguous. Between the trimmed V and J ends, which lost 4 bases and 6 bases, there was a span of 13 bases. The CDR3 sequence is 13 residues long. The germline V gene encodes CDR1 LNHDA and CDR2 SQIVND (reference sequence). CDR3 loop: CASSTYRSAEQYF. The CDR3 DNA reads TGTGCCAGTAGTACATACAGATCGGCCGAGCAGTACTTC.

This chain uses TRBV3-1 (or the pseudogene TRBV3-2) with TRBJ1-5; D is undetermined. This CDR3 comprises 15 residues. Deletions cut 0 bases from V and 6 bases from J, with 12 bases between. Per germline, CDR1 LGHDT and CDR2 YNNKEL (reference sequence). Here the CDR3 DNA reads TGTGCCAGCAGCCAAGATCTGAGGGTTGGTCAGCCCCAGCATTTT. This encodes CASSQDLRVGQPQHF.

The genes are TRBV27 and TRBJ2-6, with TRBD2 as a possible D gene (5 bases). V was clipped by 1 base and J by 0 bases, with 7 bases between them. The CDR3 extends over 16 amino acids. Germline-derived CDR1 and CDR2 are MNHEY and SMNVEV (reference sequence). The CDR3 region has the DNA TGTGCCAGCAGTTTATTCGGAGGCTCTGGGGCCAACGTCCTGACTTTC. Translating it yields CASSLFGGSGANVLTF.

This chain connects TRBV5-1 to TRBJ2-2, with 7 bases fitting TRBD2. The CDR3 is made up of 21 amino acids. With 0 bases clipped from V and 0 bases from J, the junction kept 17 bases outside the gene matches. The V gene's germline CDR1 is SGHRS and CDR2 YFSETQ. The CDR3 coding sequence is TGCGCCAGCAGCTTGGCCCCCCCGGGTCAGTTGGGGGGGACGAACACCGGGGAGCTGTTTTTT. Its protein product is CASSLAPPGQLGGTNTGELFF.